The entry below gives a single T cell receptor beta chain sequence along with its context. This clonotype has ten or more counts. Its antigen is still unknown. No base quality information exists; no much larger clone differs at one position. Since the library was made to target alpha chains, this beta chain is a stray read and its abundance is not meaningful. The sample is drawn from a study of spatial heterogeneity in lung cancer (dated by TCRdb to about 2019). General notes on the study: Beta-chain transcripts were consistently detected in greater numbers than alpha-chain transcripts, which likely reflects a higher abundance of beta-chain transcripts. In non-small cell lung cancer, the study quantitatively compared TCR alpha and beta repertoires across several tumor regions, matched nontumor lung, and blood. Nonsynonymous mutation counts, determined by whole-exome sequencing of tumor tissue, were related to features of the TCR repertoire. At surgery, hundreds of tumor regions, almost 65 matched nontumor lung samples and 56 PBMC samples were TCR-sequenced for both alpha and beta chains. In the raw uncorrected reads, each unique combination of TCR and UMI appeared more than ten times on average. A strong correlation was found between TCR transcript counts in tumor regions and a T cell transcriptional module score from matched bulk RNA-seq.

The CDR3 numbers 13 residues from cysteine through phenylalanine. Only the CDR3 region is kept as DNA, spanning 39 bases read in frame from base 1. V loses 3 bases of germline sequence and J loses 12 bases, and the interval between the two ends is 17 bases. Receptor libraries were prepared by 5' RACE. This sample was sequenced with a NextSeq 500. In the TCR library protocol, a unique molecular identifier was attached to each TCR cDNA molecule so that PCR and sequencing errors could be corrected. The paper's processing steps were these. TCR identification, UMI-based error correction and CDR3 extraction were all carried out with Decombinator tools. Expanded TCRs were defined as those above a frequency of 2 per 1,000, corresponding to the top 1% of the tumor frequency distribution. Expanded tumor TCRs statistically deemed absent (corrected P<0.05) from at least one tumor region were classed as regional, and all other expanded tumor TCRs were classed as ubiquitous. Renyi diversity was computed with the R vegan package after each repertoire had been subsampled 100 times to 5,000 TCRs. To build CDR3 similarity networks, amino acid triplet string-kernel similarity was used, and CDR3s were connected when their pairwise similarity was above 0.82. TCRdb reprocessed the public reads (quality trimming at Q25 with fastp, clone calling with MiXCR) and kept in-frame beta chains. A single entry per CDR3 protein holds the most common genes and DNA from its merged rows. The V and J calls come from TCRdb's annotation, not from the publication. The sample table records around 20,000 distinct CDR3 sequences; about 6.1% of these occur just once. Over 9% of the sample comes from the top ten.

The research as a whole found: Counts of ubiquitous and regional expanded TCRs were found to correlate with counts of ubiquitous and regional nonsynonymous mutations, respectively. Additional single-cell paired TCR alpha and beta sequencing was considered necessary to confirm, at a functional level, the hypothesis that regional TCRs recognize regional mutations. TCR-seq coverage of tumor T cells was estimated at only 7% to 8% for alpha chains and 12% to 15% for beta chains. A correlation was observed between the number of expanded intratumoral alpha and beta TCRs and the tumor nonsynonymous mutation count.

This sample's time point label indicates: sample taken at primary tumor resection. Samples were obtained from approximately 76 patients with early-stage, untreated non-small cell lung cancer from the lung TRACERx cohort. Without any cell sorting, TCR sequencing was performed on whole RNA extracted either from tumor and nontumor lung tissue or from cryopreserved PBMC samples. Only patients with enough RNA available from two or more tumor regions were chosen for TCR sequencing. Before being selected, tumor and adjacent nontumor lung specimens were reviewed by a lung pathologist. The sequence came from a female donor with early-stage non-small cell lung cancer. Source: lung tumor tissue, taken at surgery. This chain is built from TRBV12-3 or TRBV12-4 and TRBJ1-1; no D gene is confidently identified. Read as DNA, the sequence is TGTGCCAGCAGTTTGCCCCAGTCGCGGCGGTCTTTCTTT. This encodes CASSLPQSRRSFF.